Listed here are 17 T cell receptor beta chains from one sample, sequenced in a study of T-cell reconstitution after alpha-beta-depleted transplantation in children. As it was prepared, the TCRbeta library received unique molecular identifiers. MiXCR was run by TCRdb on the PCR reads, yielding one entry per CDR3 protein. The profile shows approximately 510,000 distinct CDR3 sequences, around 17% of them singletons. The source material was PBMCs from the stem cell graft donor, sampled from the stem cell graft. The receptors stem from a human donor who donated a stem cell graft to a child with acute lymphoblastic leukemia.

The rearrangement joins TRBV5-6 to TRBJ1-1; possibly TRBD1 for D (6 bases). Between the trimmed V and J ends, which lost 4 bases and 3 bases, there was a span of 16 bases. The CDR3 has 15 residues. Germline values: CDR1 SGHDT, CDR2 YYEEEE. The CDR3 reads CASSVVQGMDTEAFF. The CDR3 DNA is TGTGCCAGCAGCGTCGTACAGGGTATGGACACTGAAGCTTTCTTT.

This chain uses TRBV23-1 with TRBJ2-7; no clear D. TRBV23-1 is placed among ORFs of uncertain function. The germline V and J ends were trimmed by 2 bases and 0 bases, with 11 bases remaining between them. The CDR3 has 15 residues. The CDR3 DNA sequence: TGCGCCAGCAGTCAACCACGCACGGACTCCTACGAGCAGTACTTC. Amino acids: CASSQPRTDSYEQYF.

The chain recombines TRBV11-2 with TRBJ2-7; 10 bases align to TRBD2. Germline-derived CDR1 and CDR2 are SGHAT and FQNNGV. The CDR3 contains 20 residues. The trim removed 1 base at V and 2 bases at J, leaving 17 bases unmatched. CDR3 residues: CASSLGRGRSTSGAPYEQYF. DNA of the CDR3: TGTGCCAGCAGCTTAGGGAGGGGGCGCTCCACTAGCGGGGCTCCCTACGAGCAGTACTTC.

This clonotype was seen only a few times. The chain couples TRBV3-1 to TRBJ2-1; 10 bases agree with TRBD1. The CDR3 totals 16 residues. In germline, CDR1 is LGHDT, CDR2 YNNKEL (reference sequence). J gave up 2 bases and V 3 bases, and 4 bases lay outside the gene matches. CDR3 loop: CASSHMGTGAYNEQFF. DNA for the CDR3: TGTGCCAGCAGCCATATGGGGACAGGGGCCTACAATGAGCAGTTCTTC.

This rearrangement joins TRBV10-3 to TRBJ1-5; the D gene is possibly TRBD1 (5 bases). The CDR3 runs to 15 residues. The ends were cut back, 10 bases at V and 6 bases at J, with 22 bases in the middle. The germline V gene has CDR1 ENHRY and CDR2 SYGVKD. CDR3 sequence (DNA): TGTGCCACCCTACCTGAGGCAGACGGGGGTCAGCCCCAGCATTTT. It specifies CATLPEADGGQPQHF.

CDR3 nucleotides: TGTGCCAGCAGCGCGATACTAGTACTAGATACGCAGTATTTT. Its translation: CASSAILVLDTQYF. The chain has TRBV11-2 and TRBJ2-3, with TRBD2 as a possible D gene (5 bases). The CDR3 length is 14 residues. V was trimmed by 5 bases and J by 5 bases, leaving 14 bases between them. Germline V lookup: CDR1 SGHAT, CDR2 FQNNGV.

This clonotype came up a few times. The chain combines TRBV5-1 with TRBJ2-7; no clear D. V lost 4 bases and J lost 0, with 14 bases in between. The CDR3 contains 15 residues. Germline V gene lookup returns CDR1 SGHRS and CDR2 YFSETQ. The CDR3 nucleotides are TGCGCCAGCAGCATATTGAATGGCGGCTCCTACGAGCAGTACTTC. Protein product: CASSILNGGSYEQYF.

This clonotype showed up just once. This CDR3 is CASSYSKAGVLGEQYF. CDR3 nucleotides: TGTGCCAGCAGTTACTCGAAGGCAGGGGTCTTGGGCGAGCAGTACTTC. This rearrangement joins TRBV6-5 to TRBJ2-7; TRBD1 might be the D (6 bases). The germline gives CDR1 MNHEY, CDR2 SVGAGI. Trimming pared 0 bases from V and 6 bases from J, leaving 18 bases between. The CDR3 extends over 16 amino acids.

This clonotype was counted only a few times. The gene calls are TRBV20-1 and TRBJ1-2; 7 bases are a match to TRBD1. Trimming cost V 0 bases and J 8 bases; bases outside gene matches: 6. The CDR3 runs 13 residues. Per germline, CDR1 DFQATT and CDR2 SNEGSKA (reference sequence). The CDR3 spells CSARDRDSGGYTF. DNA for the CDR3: TGCAGTGCTAGAGACCGGGACAGCGGAGGCTACACCTTC.

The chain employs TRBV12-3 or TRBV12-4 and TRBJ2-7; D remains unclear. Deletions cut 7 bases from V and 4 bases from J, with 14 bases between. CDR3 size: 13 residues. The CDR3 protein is CASTGYSSYEQYF. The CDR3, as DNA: TGTGCCAGCACCGGGTATAGCTCTTACGAGCAGTACTTC.

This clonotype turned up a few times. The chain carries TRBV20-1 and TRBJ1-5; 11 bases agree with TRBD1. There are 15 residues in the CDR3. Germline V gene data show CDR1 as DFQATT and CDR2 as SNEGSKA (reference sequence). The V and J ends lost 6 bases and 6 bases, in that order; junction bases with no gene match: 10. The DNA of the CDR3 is TGCAGTGCCAGAATGGACAGGGGGCTGTTTCAGCCCCAGCATTTT. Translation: CSARMDRGLFQPQHF.

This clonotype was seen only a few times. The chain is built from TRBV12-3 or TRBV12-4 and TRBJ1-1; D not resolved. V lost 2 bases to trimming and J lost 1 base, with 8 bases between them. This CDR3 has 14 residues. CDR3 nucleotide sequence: TGTGCCAGCAGTTTATATTGGGGGAACACTGAAGCTTTCTTT. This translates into CASSLYWGNTEAFF.

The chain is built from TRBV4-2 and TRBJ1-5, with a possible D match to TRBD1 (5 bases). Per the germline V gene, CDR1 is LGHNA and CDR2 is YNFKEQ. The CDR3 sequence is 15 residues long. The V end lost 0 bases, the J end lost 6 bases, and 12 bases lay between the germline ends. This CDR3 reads CASSQDGGESQPQHF. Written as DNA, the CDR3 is TGTGCCAGCAGCCAAGATGGAGGGGAGAGTCAGCCCCAGCATTTT.

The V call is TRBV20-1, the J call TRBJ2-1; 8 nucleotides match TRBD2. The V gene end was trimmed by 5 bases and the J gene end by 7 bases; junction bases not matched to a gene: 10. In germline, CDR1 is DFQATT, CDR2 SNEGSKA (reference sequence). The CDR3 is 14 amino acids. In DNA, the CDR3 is TGCAGTGCTCCAAGTAGCGGGAAGGTGAATGAGCAGTTCTTC. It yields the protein CSAPSSGKVNEQFF.

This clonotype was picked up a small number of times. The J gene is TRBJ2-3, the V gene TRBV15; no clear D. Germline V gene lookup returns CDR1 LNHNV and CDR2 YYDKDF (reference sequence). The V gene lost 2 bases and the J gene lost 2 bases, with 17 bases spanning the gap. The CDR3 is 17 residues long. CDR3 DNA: TGTGCCACCAGCAGAAGGGAAGGCAGTACTTACACAGATACGCAGTATTTT. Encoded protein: CATSRREGSTYTDTQYF. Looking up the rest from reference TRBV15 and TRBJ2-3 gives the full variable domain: DAMVIQNPRYQVTQFGKPVTLSCSQTLNHNVMYWYQQKSSQAPKLLFHYYDKDFNNEADTPDNFQSRRPNTSFCFLDIRSPGLGDTAMYLCATSRREGSTYTDTQYFGPGTRLTVL.

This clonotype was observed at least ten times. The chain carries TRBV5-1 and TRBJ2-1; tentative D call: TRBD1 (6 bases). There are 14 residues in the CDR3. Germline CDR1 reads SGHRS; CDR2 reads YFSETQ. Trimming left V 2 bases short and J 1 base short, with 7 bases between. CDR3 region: CASSFQGSYNEQFF. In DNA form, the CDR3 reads TGCGCCAGCAGCTTTCAGGGGTCCTACAATGAGCAGTTCTTC.

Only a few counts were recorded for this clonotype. CDR3 coding DNA: TGTGCTAGTCGTGAACGCTACGAGCAGTACTTC. Translated: CASRERYEQYF. The genes are TRBV12-5 and TRBJ2-7; D is uncertain. The CDR3 is made up of 11 amino acids. V lost 8 bases and J lost 3, with 8 bases in between. CDR1 LGHNT and CDR2 FRNRAP come from the germline V gene.